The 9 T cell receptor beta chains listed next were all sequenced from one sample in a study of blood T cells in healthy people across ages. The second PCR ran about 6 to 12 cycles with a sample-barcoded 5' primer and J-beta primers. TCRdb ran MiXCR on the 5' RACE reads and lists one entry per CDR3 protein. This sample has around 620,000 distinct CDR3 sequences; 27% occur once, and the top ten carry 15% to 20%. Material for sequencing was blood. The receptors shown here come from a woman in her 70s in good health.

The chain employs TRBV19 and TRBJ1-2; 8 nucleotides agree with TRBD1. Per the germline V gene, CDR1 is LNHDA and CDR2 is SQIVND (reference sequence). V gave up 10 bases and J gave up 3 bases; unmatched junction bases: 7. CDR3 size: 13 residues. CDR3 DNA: TGTGCCACCGCAGACAGGGGCTACTATGGCTACACCTTC. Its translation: CATADRGYYGYTF.

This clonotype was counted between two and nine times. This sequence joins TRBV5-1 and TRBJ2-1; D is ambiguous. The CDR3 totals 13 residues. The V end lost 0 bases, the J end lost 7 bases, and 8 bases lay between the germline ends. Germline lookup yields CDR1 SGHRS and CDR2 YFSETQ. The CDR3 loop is CASSLDRQNEQFF. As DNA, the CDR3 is TGCGCCAGCAGCTTGGACCGGCAAAATGAGCAGTTCTTC.

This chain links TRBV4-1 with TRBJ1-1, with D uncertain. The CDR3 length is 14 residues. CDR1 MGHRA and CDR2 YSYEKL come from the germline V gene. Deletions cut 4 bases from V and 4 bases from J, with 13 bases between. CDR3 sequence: CASSRGDGSTEAFF. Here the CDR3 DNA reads TGCGCCAGCAGCCGGGGTGACGGGAGCACTGAAGCTTTCTTT.

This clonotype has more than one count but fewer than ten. The CDR3 DNA reads as TGCAGTGCTAGAGATCCTGGGGCCGTGAACACTGAAGCTTTCTTT. Its translation: CSARDPGAVNTEAFF. The rearrangement uses TRBV20-1 and TRBJ1-1; maybe TRBD1 (5 bases). V shed 0 bases and J shed 0 bases, with 11 bases lying between them. CDR3 length: 15 residues. CDR1 is DFQATT, CDR2 SNEGSKA, per germline (reference sequence).

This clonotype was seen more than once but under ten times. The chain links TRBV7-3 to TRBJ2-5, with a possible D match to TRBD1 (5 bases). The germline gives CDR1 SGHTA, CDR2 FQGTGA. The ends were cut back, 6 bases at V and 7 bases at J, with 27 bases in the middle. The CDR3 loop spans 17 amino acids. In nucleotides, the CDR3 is TGTGCCAGCAGTCCTACAGGATCAAGGGGCCCGTCGGGGACCCAGTACTTC. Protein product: CASSPTGSRGPSGTQYF.

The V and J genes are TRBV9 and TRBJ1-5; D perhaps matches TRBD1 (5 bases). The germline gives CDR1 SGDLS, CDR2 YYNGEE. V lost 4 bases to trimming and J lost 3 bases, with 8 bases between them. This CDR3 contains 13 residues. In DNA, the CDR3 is TGTGCCAGCAGCCGGGGCCACAATCAGCCCCAGCATTTT. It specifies CASSRGHNQPQHF.

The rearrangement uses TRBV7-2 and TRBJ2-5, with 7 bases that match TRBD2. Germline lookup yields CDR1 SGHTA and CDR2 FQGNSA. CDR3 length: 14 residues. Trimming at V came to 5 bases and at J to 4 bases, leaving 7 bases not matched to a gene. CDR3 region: CASSKGLQRETQYF. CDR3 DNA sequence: TGTGCCAGCAGCAAGGGACTACAGAGAGAGACCCAGTACTTC.

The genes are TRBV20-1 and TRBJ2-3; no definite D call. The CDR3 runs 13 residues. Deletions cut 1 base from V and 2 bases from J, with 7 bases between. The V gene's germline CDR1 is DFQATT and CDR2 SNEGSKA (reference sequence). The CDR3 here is CSARGTDTDTQYF. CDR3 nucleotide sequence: TGCAGTGCTAGAGGGACGGACACAGATACGCAGTATTTT.

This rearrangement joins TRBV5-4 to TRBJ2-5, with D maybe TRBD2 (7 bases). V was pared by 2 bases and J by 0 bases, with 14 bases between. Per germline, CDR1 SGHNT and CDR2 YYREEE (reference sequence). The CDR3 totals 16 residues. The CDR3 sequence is CASSLYAGAYQETQYF. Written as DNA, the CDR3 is TGTGCCAGCAGCTTATATGCGGGGGCGTACCAAGAGACCCAGTACTTC.